Shown below are 10 T cell receptor beta chains from a single sample sequenced in a study of cytomegalovirus exposure and HLA in healthy donors. Primers for the PCR totalled 60 Vbeta and 13 Jbeta. Generated by immunoSEQ multiplex PCR, the TCRdb table keeps only in-frame clones and is missing some. Among under 200,000 clones listed, roughly 77% were seen once. Source material: PBMCs. Source of these receptors: a male donor in good health and CMV-seronegative.

The V gene is TRBV9, the J gene TRBJ2-5; D may be TRBD2 (5 bases). V was pared by 0 bases and J by 7 bases, with 16 bases between. Germline V gene sequence: CDR1 SGDLS, CDR2 YYNGEE. This CDR3 region has 15 residues. For the CDR3, the DNA is TGTGCCAGCAGCGTAGCAGACTACCCGATGGCGACCCAGTACTTC. This encodes CASSVADYPMATQYF.

The chain employs TRBV2 and TRBJ2-1; 9 positions agree with TRBD2. This CDR3 comprises 14 residues. V was pared by 0 bases and J by 7 bases, with 1 base of the junction left unmatched. Germline V gives CDR1 SNHLY, CDR2 FYNNEI. The CDR3 DNA follows: TGTGCCAGCAGTGAAGCTAGCGGGAGTAATGAGCAGTTCTTC. It encodes CASSEASGSNEQFF.

This clone was recorded once. V and J are TRBV6-5 and TRBJ2-5; 8 bases are a match to TRBD2. The trim removed 7 bases at V and 4 bases at J, leaving 11 bases unmatched. The CDR3 totals 15 residues. Germline V lookup: CDR1 MNHEY, CDR2 SVGAGI. The CDR3, as DNA: TGTGCCAGCAAGGTTGGCGGGGGGTTGGGAGAGACCCAGTACTTC. Translating it yields CASKVGGGLGETQYF.

This chain joins TRBV19 and TRBJ1-4; tentatively, D is TRBD1 (6 bases). The ends were cut back, 3 bases at V and 6 bases at J, with 20 bases in the middle. CDR3 size: 17 residues. Looked up from germline, CDR1 is LNHDA and CDR2 is SQIVND (reference sequence). The CDR3 region has the DNA TGTGCCAGTAGTATCGGAAACAGCTACCCAGGGGATGAAAAACTGTTTTTT. Translating it yields CASSIGNSYPGDEKLFF.

For this clone: Germline and junction disagree at one end, which may indicate a read error. The genes are TRBV5-6 and TRBJ1-2, with 7 nucleotides matching TRBD1. The CDR3 loop spans 16 amino acids. Germline CDR1 reads SGHDT; CDR2 reads YYEEEE. This CDR3 reads CASSLGGIGTAVDRAF. Here the CDR3 DNA reads TGTGCCAGCAGCTTGGGGGGTATCGGGACAGCCGTAGATCGAGCCTTC.

The V call is TRBV6-1, the J call TRBJ2-5; 9 nucleotides match TRBD1. The J call is uncertain, as TRBJ2-7 better fits the DNA end. Per the germline V gene, CDR1 is MNHNS and CDR2 is SASEGT. The CDR3 extends over 14 amino acids. The DNA for the CDR3 is TGTGCCAGCAGTAGGACAGGGGCCTCCTACGAGCAGTACTTC. As protein: CASSRTGASYEQYF.

This sequence joins TRBV9 and TRBJ2-5; 13 bases are shared with TRBD2. The CDR3 has 18 residues. V shed 0 bases and J 0 bases; nucleotides not matched to a gene: 5. Germline V gives CDR1 SGDLS, CDR2 YYNGEE. CDR3 amino acids: CASSVATSGGTYQETQYF. The CDR3 DNA is TGTGCCAGCAGCGTAGCGACTAGCGGGGGGACGTACCAAGAGACCCAGTACTTC.

This chain uses TRBV30 with TRBJ2-1, with 12 bases fitting TRBD2. Trimming took 3 bases from V and 6 from J; bases not matched to a gene: 0. There are 13 residues in the CDR3. Germline V CDR1 and CDR2: GTSNPN, SVGIG (reference sequence). The CDR3 is CAWRTSGSNEQFF. In DNA form, the CDR3 reads TGTGCCTGGAGGACTAGCGGGAGCAATGAGCAGTTCTTC.

The V gene is TRBV18, the J gene TRBJ1-5; TRBD1 matches at 10 bases. Trimming took 3 bases from V and 1 from J; bases not matched to a gene: 9. The CDR3 loop spans 18 amino acids. Germline V gene lookup returns CDR1 KGHSH and CDR2 LQKENI. CDR3 DNA sequence: TGTGCCAGCTCACCGCGCGCCGGGACAGGGGTAAGCAATCAGCCCCAGCATTTT. Residues: CASSPRAGTGVSNQPQHF.

The rearrangement uses TRBV7-2 and TRBJ2-5; 7 bases fit TRBD2. Trimming at V came to 2 bases and at J to 5 bases, leaving 2 bases not matched to a gene. The CDR3 totals 13 residues. In germline, CDR1 is SGHTA, CDR2 FQGNSA. CDR3 in DNA: TGTGCCAGCAGCTTACCAGCGGGGGAGACCCAGTACTTC. It encodes CASSLPAGETQYF. Filled out from reference TRBV7-2 and TRBJ2-5, the complete variable domain reads GAGVSQSPSNKVTEKGKDVELRCDPISGHTALYWYRQSLGQGLEFLIYFQGNSAPDKSGLPSDRFSAERTGGSVSTLTIQRTQQEDSAVYLCASSLPAGETQYFGPGTRLLVL.